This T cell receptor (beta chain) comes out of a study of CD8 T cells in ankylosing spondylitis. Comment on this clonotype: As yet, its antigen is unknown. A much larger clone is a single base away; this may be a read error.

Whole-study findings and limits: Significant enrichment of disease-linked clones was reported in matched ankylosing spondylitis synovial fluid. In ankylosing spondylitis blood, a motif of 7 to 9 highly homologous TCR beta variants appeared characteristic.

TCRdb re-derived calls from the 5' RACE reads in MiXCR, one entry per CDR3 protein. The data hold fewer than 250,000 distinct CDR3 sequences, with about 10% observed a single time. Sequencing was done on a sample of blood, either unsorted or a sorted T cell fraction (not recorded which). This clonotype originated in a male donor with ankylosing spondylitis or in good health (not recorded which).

The CDR3 coding sequence is TGCGCCAGCAGGTCTACACCCGGGCCCTATGGCTACACCTTC. Its translation is CASRSTPGPYGYTF. The chain has TRBV5-1 and TRBJ1-2; D gene uncertain. The germline gives CDR1 SGHRS, CDR2 YFSETQ. The CDR3 contains 14 residues. V shed 5 bases and J shed 4 bases, with 15 bases lying between them.